This T cell receptor (beta chain) was observed in a study of T cell changes during pregnancy in multiple sclerosis. Profiled with immunoSEQ multiplex PCR; TCRdb holds only in-frame clones, not every one. The sample includes under 65,000 clones, approximately 91% of them seen just once. Specimen: peripheral blood, collected after pregnancy. This receptor was obtained from a female donor in good health, enrolled as a control in a pregnancy study.

The CDR3 DNA reads as TGTGCCAGCAGTTTCCGGGACAGGGGGCATGCTTTCTTT. Translated: CASSFRDRGHAFF. The chain has TRBV7-6 and TRBJ1-1, with TRBD1 identical over 12 bases. With V trimmed by 6 bases and J by 11 bases, 7 bases remained unmatched. Germline V gene lookup returns CDR1 SGHVS and CDR2 FNYEAQ. The CDR3 runs to 13 residues.